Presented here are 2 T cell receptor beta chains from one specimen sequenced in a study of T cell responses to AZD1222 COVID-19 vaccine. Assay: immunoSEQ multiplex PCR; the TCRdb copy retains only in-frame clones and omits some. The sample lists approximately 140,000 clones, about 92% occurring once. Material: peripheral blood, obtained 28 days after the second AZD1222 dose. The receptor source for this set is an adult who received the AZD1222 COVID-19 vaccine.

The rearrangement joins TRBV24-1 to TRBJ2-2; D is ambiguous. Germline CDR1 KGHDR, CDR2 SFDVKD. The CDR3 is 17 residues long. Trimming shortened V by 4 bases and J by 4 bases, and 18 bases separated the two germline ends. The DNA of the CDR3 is TGTGCCACCAGTGACCTGTGGACCGCCGAAGGCACCGGGGAGCTGTTTTTT. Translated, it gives CATSDLWTAEGTGELFF.

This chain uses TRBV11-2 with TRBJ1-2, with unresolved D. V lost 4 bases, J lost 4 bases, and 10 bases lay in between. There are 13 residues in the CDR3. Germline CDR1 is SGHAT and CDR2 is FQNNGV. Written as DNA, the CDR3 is TGTGCCAGCAGCTCGGCCAGAATCTATGGCTACACCTTC. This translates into CASSSARIYGYTF.